The 5 T cell receptor beta chains listed next were all sequenced from one sample in a study of blood T cell repertoires in COVID-19. The method was immunoSEQ multiplex PCR; TCRdb's version includes in-frame clones alone and lacks a portion of them. The sample shows around 43,000 clones, roughly 80% of them seen only once. The sample was peripheral blood. These receptors were obtained from a man between 65 and 80 years old with acute or convalescent COVID-19.

This clone showed up just once. The chain carries TRBV10-2 and TRBJ2-7, with D possibly being TRBD1 (5 bases). Trimming removed 6 bases at V and 2 bases at J, with 11 bases between. The CDR3 length is 13 residues. In germline, CDR1 is WSHSY, CDR2 SAAADI. CDR3 DNA sequence: TGCGCCAGCAGAAAAGGACACCCCTACGAGCAGTACTTC. This codes for CASRKGHPYEQYF.

The V call is TRBV24-1, the J call TRBJ1-5, with 7 bases aligning to TRBD1. The CDR3 extends over 13 amino acids. The germline V gene encodes CDR1 KGHDR and CDR2 SFDVKD. V shed 3 bases, J shed 9 bases, and the junction held 4 bases outside the gene matches. CDR3 in amino acids: CATSDHRGGPQHF. CDR3 nucleotide sequence: TGTGCCACCAGTGATCACAGGGGAGGGCCCCAGCATTTT.

This clone has only a few counts. This chain joins TRBV25-1 and TRBJ2-5, with 8 nucleotides matching TRBD1. V was pared by 0 bases and J by 0 bases, with 3 bases of the junction left unmatched. CDR3 length: 16 amino acids. Germline V gene data show CDR1 as MGHDK and CDR2 as SYGVNS. For the CDR3, the DNA is TGTGCCAGCAGTGAATATCGGGGACAGGACCAAGAGACCCAGTACTTC. This sequence encodes CASSEYRGQDQETQYF. Variable domain in full (rest from reference TRBV25-1 and TRBJ2-5): EADIYQTPRYLVIGTGKKITLECSQTMGHDKMYWYQQDPGMELHLIHYSYGVNSTEKGDLSSESTVSRIRTEHFPLTLESARPSHTSQYLCASSEYRGQDQETQYFGPGTRLLVL.

The gene calls are TRBV7-3 and TRBJ2-5; 8 bases are a match to TRBD2. J gave up 6 bases and V 5 bases, and 8 bases lay outside the gene matches. CDR3 size: 14 residues. Germline-derived CDR1 and CDR2 are SGHTA and FQGTGA. The CDR3 protein is CASSPLGTSQTQYF. The DNA of the CDR3 is TGTGCCAGCAGCCCACTGGGGACTAGTCAGACCCAGTACTTC. Full variable domain (remainder filled in from reference TRBV7-3 and TRBJ2-5): GAGVSQTPSNKVTEKGKYVELRCDPISGHTALYWYRQSLGQGPEFLIYFQGTGAADDSGLPNDRFFAVRPEGSVSTLKIQRTERGDSAVYLCASSPLGTSQTQYFGPGTRLLVL.

The rearrangement links TRBV4-3 to TRBJ1-1; D uncertain. Germline-derived CDR1 and CDR2 are LGHNA and YSLEER. V lost 0 bases, J lost 1 base, and 9 bases lay in between. The CDR3 consists of 15 residues. The CDR3 DNA reads TGCGCCAGCAGCCAAGAGGTTTCGGGGAACACTGAAGCTTTCTTT. It codes for CASSQEVSGNTEAFF.